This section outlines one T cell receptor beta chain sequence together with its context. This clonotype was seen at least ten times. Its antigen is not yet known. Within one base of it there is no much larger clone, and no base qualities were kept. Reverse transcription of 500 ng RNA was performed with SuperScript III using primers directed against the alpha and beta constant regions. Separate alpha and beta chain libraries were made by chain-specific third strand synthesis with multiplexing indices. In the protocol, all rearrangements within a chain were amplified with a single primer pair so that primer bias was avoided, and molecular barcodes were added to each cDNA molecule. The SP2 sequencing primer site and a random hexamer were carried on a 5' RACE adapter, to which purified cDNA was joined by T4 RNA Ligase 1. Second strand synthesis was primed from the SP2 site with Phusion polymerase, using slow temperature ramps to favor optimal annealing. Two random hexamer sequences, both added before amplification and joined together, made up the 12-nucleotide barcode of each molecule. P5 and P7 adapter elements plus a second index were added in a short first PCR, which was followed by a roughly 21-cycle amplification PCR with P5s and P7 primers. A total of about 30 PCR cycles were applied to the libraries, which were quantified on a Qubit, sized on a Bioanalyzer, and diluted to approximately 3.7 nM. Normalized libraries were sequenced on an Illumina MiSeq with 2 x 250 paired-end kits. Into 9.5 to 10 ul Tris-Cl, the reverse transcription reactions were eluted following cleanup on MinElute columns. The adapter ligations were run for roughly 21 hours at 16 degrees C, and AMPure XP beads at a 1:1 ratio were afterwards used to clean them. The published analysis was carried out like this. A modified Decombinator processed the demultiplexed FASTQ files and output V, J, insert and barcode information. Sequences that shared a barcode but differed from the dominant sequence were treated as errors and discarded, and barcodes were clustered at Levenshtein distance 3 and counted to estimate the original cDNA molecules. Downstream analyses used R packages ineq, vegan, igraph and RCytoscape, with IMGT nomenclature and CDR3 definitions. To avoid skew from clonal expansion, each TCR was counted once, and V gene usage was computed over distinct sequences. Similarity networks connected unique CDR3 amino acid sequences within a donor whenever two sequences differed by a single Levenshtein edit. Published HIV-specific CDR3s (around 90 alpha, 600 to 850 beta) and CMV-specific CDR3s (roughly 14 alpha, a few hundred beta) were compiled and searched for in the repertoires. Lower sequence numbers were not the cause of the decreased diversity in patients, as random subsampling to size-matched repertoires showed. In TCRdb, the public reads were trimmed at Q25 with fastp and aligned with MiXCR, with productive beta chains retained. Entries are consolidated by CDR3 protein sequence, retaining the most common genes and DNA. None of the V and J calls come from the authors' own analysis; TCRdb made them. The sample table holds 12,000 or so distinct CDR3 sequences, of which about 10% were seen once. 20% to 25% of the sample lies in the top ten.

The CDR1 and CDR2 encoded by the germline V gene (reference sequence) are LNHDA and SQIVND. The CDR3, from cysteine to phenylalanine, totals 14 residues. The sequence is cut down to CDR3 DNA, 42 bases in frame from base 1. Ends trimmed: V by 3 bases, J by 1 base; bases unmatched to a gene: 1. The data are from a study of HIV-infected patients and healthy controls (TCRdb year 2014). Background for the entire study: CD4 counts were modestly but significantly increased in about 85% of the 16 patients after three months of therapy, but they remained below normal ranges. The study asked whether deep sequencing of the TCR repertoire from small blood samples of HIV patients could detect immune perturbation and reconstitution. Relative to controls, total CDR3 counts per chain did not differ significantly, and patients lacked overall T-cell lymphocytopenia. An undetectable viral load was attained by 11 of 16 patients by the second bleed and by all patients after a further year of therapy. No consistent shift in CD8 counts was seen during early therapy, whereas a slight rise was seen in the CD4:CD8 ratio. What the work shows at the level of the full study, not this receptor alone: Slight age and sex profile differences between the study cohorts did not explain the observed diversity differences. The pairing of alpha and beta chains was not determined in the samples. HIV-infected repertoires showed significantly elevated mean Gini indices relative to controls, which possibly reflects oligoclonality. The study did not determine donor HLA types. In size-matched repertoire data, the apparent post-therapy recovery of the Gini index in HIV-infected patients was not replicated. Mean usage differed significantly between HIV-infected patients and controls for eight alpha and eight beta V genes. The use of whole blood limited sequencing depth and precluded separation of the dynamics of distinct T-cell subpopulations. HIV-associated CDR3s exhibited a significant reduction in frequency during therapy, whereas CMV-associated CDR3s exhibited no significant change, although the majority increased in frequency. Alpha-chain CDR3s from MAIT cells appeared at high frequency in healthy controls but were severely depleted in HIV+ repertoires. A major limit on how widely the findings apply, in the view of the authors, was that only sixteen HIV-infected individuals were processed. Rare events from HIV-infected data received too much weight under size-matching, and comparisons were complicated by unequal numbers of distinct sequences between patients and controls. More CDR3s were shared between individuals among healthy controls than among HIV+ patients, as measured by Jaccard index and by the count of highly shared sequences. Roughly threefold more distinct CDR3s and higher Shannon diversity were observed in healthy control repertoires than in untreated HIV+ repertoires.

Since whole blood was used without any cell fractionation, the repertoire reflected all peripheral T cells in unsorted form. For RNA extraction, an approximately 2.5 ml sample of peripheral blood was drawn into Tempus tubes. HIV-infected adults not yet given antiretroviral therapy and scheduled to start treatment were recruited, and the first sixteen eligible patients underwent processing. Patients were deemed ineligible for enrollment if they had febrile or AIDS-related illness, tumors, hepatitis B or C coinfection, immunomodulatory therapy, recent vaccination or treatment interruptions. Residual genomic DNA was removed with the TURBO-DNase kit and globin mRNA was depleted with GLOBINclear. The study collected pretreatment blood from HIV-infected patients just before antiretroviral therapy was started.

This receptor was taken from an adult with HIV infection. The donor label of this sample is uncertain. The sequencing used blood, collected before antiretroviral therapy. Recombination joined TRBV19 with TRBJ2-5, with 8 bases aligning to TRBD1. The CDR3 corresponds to CASSIGTGQETQYF. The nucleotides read TGTGCCAGTAGTATCGGGACAGGCCAAGAGACCCAGTACTTC.